This T cell receptor beta chain stems from a study of T cells after posttransplantation cyclophosphamide. General observations from the study: After PTCy, TRB diversity resembled that of CNI/methotrexate controls.

This related bone marrow graft donor gave peripheral blood on the day of marrow donation. V was pared by 2 bases and J by 9 bases, with 17 bases between. Germline V lookup: CDR1 GTSNPN, CDR2 SVGIG (reference sequence). The CDR3 covers 14 residues. To note about this clone: The antigen is unknown.

Here immunoSEQ multiplex PCR was the method, and the copy in TCRdb shows in-frame clones only, minus some. The sample has about 28,000 clones, 70% to 90% seen once. The V call is TRBV30, the J call TRBJ1-5, with D perhaps TRBD1 (5 bases). The TCR comes from a man between 45 and 60 years old. Sample: PBMCs. CDR3 in amino acids: CAWSSPVGGWPQHF. The CDR3 DNA reads TGTGCCTGGAGTTCCCCCGTGGGGGGATGGCCCCAGCATTTT.